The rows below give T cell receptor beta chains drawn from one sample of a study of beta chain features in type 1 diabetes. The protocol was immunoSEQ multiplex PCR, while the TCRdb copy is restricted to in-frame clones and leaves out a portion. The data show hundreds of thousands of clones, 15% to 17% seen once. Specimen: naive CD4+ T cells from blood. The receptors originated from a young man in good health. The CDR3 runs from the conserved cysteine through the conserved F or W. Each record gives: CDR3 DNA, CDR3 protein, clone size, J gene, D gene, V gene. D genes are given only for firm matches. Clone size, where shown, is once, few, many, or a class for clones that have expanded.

CDR3nt: TGTGCCAGCAGTGAGGTGGGACTAGCGGGAGCCGGGGAGCTGTTTTTT; CDR3aa: CASSEVGLAGAGELFF; abundance: few; j_gene: TRBJ2-2; d_gene: TRBD2; v_gene: TRBV25-1
CDR3nt: TGTGCCAGCAGTGAAGCGGGACAAACTAGAACTTTCTTT; CDR3aa: CASSEAGQTRTFF; abundance: -; j_gene: TRBJ1-1; d_gene: -; v_gene: TRBV6-1
CDR3nt: TGTGCCAGCAGCTACGGGCAACAATCCTACGAGCAGTACTTC; CDR3aa: CASSYGQQSYEQYF; abundance: -; j_gene: TRBJ2-7; d_gene: -; v_gene: TRBV11-1
CDR3nt: TGTGCCAGCAGTTACCCCCCCGGGACAGGCTCCTACGAGCAGTACTTC; CDR3aa: CASSYPPGTGSYEQYF; abundance: -; j_gene: TRBJ2-7; d_gene: TRBD1; v_gene: TRBV6-5
CDR3nt: TGTGCCAGCAGCGAATTAGTGGGCAGCACCGAGCAGTACTTC; CDR3aa: CASSELVGSTEQYF; abundance: -; j_gene: TRBJ2-7; d_gene: -; v_gene: TRBV11-2
CDR3nt: TGTGCCTGGAGTGTAGGCGGGTGGTATGGCTACACCTTC; CDR3aa: CAWSVGGWYGYTF; abundance: few; j_gene: TRBJ1-2; d_gene: -; v_gene: TRBV30
CDR3nt: TGTGCCAGCAGCTTAGAGGATGGGGGGAATGAGCAGTTCTTC; CDR3aa: CASSLEDGGNEQFF; abundance: -; j_gene: TRBJ2-1; d_gene: -; v_gene: TRBV9
CDR3nt: TGCGCCAGCAGCCAAGCTCCAGGGGGTTTCAATGAGCAGTTCTTC; CDR3aa: CASSQAPGGFNEQFF; abundance: few; j_gene: TRBJ2-1; d_gene: TRBD1; v_gene: TRBV4-3
CDR3nt: TGTGCCAGCAGCTTAAACAGGAACTACGAGCAGTACTTC; CDR3aa: CASSLNRNYEQYF; abundance: few; j_gene: TRBJ2-7; d_gene: -; v_gene: TRBV7-2
CDR3nt: TGTGCCAGCAGTCCACGGACAGGGCGAGATGGCTACACCTTC; CDR3aa: CASSPRTGRDGYTF; abundance: -; j_gene: TRBJ1-2; d_gene: TRBD1; v_gene: TRBV27
CDR3nt: TGCGCCAGCAGCCAATGGGACGGAAACACCATATATTTT; CDR3aa: CASSQWDGNTIYF; abundance: -; j_gene: TRBJ1-3; d_gene: -; v_gene: TRBV4-1
CDR3nt: TGTGCCAGCAGTGAAGAGCAGCCCCAGCATTTT; CDR3aa: CASSEEQPQHF; abundance: few; j_gene: TRBJ1-5; d_gene: -; v_gene: TRBV6-1
CDR3nt: TGTGCCAGCAGTCAAAACGGCAATCAGCCCCAGCATTTT; CDR3aa: CASSQNGNQPQHF; abundance: many; j_gene: TRBJ1-5; d_gene: -; v_gene: TRBV7-9
CDR3nt: TGCGCCAGCAGCTTGGCCAAGGGGCTGAATGAGCAGTTCTTC; CDR3aa: CASSLAKGLNEQFF; abundance: -; j_gene: TRBJ2-1; d_gene: -; v_gene: TRBV5-1
CDR3nt: TGTGCCAGTAGTCTGTGGGGTAGGGGTGAAAAACTGTTTTTT; CDR3aa: CASSLWGRGEKLFF; abundance: -; j_gene: TRBJ1-4; d_gene: -; v_gene: TRBV19
CDR3nt: TGTGCCACCAGCCGAGAGTTGGGGATCTATGGCTACACCTTC; CDR3aa: CATSRELGIYGYTF; abundance: -; j_gene: TRBJ1-2; d_gene: -; v_gene: TRBV15
CDR3nt: TGTGCCAGCAGCCAGATGATGGTGGGCGCCTACGAGCAGTACTTC; CDR3aa: CASSQMMVGAYEQYF; abundance: few; j_gene: TRBJ2-7; d_gene: -; v_gene: TRBV5-8
CDR3nt: TGTGCCAGCAGCCCGACTCTAGCCTCTGGAAACACCATATATTTT; CDR3aa: CASSPTLASGNTIYF; abundance: few; j_gene: TRBJ1-3; d_gene: -; v_gene: TRBV9
CDR3nt: TGTGCCAGCAGCTCCAAAGACGGCAGCTCCTACAATGAGCAGTTCTTC; CDR3aa: CASSSKDGSSYNEQFF; abundance: -; j_gene: TRBJ2-1; d_gene: -; v_gene: TRBV9
CDR3nt: TGCGCCAGCAGCTCGGGACAGTTAGCTCAAGAGACCCAGTACTTC; CDR3aa: CASSSGQLAQETQYF; abundance: -; j_gene: TRBJ2-5; d_gene: TRBD1; v_gene: TRBV5-1
CDR3nt: TGCAGCGTTGTCCAGCCGGAGGGGGAAAAACTGTTTTTT; CDR3aa: CSVVQPEGEKLFF; abundance: -; j_gene: TRBJ1-4; d_gene: -; v_gene: TRBV29-1
CDR3nt: TGTGCCAGCAGCTCCACAGGCACAGTTAACTATGGCTACACCTTC; CDR3aa: CASSSTGTVNYGYTF; abundance: few; j_gene: TRBJ1-2; d_gene: -; v_gene: TRBV7-2
CDR3nt: TGCGCCAGCAGCTTTGCAGGGAACACCGGGGAGCTGTTTTTT; CDR3aa: CASSFAGNTGELFF; abundance: -; j_gene: TRBJ2-2; d_gene: -; v_gene: TRBV5-1
CDR3nt: TGTGCCTGGAGCCCTGCGTCAGGCAATCAGCCCCAGCATTTT; CDR3aa: CAWSPASGNQPQHF; abundance: -; j_gene: TRBJ1-5; d_gene: -; v_gene: TRBV30
CDR3nt: TGTGCCACCAGCAGGGAGGTAGGGACTAGCGCGGTAGAGCAGTACTTC; CDR3aa: CATSREVGTSAVEQYF; abundance: -; j_gene: TRBJ2-7; d_gene: TRBD2; v_gene: TRBV15
CDR3nt: TGTGCCAGCAGCCTAAACGGACCGAACACCGGGGAGCTGTTTTTT; CDR3aa: CASSLNGPNTGELFF; abundance: few; j_gene: TRBJ2-2; d_gene: -; v_gene: TRBV11-3
CDR3nt: TGTGCCAGCAGCCTCTCCGGGACAGGGGTGTACAATGAGCAGTTCTTC; CDR3aa: CASSLSGTGVYNEQFF; abundance: few; j_gene: TRBJ2-1; d_gene: TRBD1; v_gene: TRBV7-2
CDR3nt: TGCAGCGTAAAAGTGGGCTCCTACAATGAGCAGTTCTTC; CDR3aa: CSVKVGSYNEQFF; abundance: -; j_gene: TRBJ2-1; d_gene: -; v_gene: TRBV29-1
CDR3nt: TGTGCCAGCAGCCCAAGGACATGGTCTTTCTTT; CDR3aa: CASSPRTWSFF; abundance: -; j_gene: TRBJ1-1; d_gene: -; v_gene: TRBV7-9
CDR3nt: TGTGCCAGCAGTTTGGGAGACCGGGGAGCGGTTAGAGGCTACACCTTC; CDR3aa: CASSLGDRGAVRGYTF; abundance: few; j_gene: TRBJ1-2; d_gene: -; v_gene: TRBV28
CDR3nt: TGTGCCAGCTCACCCGGGACAGGGGCCGAGCAGTTCTTC; CDR3aa: CASSPGTGAEQFF; abundance: -; j_gene: TRBJ2-1; d_gene: TRBD1; v_gene: TRBV18
CDR3nt: TGTGCCAGCAGCCCCCTCGGAGATACGCAGTATTTT; CDR3aa: CASSPLGDTQYF; abundance: -; j_gene: TRBJ2-3; d_gene: -; v_gene: TRBV14
CDR3nt: TGTGCGATCGACAGGGGGCACTACGAGCAGTACTTC; CDR3aa: CAIDRGHYEQYF; abundance: -; j_gene: TRBJ2-7; d_gene: TRBD1; v_gene: TRBV28
CDR3nt: TGTGCTAGTGGTGCCGGACAGGGCGGTGGCTACACCTTC; CDR3aa: CASGAGQGGGYTF; abundance: -; j_gene: TRBJ1-2; d_gene: TRBD1; v_gene: TRBV12-5
CDR3nt: TGTGCCAGCAGGCCGGGACAGGCGCGCTACGAGCAGTACTTC; CDR3aa: CASRPGQARYEQYF; abundance: few; j_gene: TRBJ2-7; d_gene: TRBD1; v_gene: TRBV7-2
CDR3nt: TGTGCCAGCAGCTTGGGACTGACTAGCGGGATCACAGATACGCAGTATTTT; CDR3aa: CASSLGLTSGITDTQYF; abundance: few; j_gene: TRBJ2-3; d_gene: TRBD2; v_gene: TRBV7-2
CDR3nt: TGTGCCAGCAGGCCAGGGGGCGGGATGAACACTGAAGCTTTCTTT; CDR3aa: CASRPGGGMNTEAFF; abundance: few; j_gene: TRBJ1-1; d_gene: TRBD1; v_gene: TRBV6-6
CDR3nt: TGCGCCAGCAGCTTGGGGGACAGATACACAGATACGCAGTATTTT; CDR3aa: CASSLGDRYTDTQYF; abundance: -; j_gene: TRBJ2-3; d_gene: TRBD1; v_gene: TRBV5-1
CDR3nt: TGTGCCAGCAGTACATCGGAAACGAGGGAGGATTCACCCCTCCACTTT; CDR3aa: CASSTSETREDSPLHF; abundance: once; j_gene: TRBJ1-6; d_gene: -; v_gene: TRBV6-6
CDR3nt: TGTGCCTGGAGTCCCCGAGGTTGGGGCAGTAATCAGCCCCAGCATTTT; CDR3aa: CAWSPRGWGSNQPQHF; abundance: -; j_gene: TRBJ1-5; d_gene: -; v_gene: TRBV30
CDR3nt: TGTGCCAGCAGCTTATCGTCCTATCAAGAGACCCAGTACTTC; CDR3aa: CASSLSSYQETQYF; abundance: few; j_gene: TRBJ2-5; d_gene: -; v_gene: TRBV11-1
CDR3nt: TGTGCCAGCAGTTTGGAGCCCAACTATGGCTACACCTTC; CDR3aa: CASSLEPNYGYTF; abundance: -; j_gene: TRBJ1-2; d_gene: -; v_gene: TRBV28
CDR3nt: TGTGCCAGTAGTACTAGACAGGCGGGAACCTATGGCTACACCTTC; CDR3aa: CASSTRQAGTYGYTF; abundance: -; j_gene: TRBJ1-2; d_gene: -; v_gene: TRBV19
CDR3nt: TGTGCCAGCAGTTCTGCGGGGTCCCTGAACACTGAAGCTTTCTTT; CDR3aa: CASSSAGSLNTEAFF; abundance: once; j_gene: TRBJ1-1; d_gene: -; v_gene: TRBV28
CDR3nt: TGTGCCAGCAGCGGTCGTAGGGGCGGGGTTTTGGTATACAATGAGCAGTTCTTC; CDR3aa: CASSGRRGGVLVYNEQFF; abundance: -; j_gene: TRBJ2-1; d_gene: -; v_gene: TRBV7-3
CDR3nt: TGTGCCAGCAGCCGAGGACAGGTCTATAGCAATCAGCCCCAGCATTTT; CDR3aa: CASSRGQVYSNQPQHF; abundance: few; j_gene: TRBJ1-5; d_gene: TRBD1; v_gene: TRBV7-2
CDR3nt: TGCGCCAGCAGCTTCGTACTAGCGGCTTACACAGATACGCAGTATTTT; CDR3aa: CASSFVLAAYTDTQYF; abundance: -; j_gene: TRBJ2-3; d_gene: TRBD2; v_gene: TRBV5-1
CDR3nt: TGTGCCAGCAGCCGCCAAGAGACCCAGTACTTC; CDR3aa: CASSRQETQYF; abundance: -; j_gene: TRBJ2-5; d_gene: -; v_gene: TRBV14
CDR3nt: TGTGCCAGCTCACCACTACTAGCGAAGTCGAATGAGCAGTTCTTC; CDR3aa: CASSPLLAKSNEQFF; abundance: -; j_gene: TRBJ2-1; d_gene: TRBD2; v_gene: TRBV18